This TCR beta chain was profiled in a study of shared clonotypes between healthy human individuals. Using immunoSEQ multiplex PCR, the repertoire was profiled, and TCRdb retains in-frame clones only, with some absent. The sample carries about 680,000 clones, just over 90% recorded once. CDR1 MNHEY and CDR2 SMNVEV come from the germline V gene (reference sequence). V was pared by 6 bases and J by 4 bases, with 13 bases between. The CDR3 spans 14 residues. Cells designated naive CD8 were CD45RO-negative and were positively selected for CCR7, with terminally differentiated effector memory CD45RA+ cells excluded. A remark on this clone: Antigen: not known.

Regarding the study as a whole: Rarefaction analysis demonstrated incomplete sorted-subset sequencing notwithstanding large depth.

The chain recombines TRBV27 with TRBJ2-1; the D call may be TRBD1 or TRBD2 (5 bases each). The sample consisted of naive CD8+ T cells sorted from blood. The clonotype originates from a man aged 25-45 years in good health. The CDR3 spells CASSLKGPYNEQFF. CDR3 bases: TGTGCCAGCAGCCTGAAGGGACCATACAATGAGCAGTTCTTC.